The sequence of this TCR beta chain was determined in a study of neurological immune-mediated disorders. Findings and caveats of the study: Expansion of TCR clones was greatest in HTLV-1-associated myelopathy and smallest in multiple sclerosis, where it fell below that of healthy controls.

This clonotype is labeled medium-sized (0.01 to 0.1%). Antigen: not known. The CDR3 runs 16 residues. The V gene's germline CDR1 is SGDLS and CDR2 YYNGEE. The V gene lost 2 bases and the J gene lost 8 bases, with 20 bases spanning the gap. Volunteers from a blood bank in Maryland, USA, constituted the healthy controls. Every sequencing run returned over 190 million TCR-beta sequences, which were derived from 15-18 subjects. TCRdb independently ran MiXCR on the 5' RACE reads; one entry per CDR3 protein. This table holds around 14,000 distinct CDR3 sequences, more than 9% found once. This receptor was obtained from a woman aged 40 to 50 in good health. Sequenced sample: PBMCs. The rearrangement joins TRBV9 to TRBJ2-1, with a possible D match to TRBD2 (5 bases). The CDR3 DNA is TGTGCCAGCAGCGTTTCCCCTTGGACTCTGCGGGATGAGCAGTTCTTC. Translation: CASSVSPWTLRDEQFF. Combining the CDR3 with reference TRBV9 and TRBJ2-1 gives the whole variable domain DSGVTQTPKHLITATGQRVTLRCSPRSGDLSVYWYQQSLDQGLQFLIQYYNGEERAKGNILERFSAQQFPDLHSELNLSSLELGDSALYFCASSVSPWTLRDEQFFGPGTRLTVL.